These 6 T cell receptor beta chains originate from one sample sequenced in a study of T cells in Graves' hyperthyroidism and ophthalmopathy. From RNA transcripts, TCR beta CDR3 regions were amplified. First-round RT-PCR targeting the TCR CDR3 was performed with the HTBI primer set. TCRdb ran MiXCR on the multiplex PCR reads and lists one entry per CDR3 protein. The data show a few hundred thousand distinct CDR3 sequences, roughly 14% seen once. The sequencing sample was made of blood. These receptors were collected from a woman aged 25 to 39 with Graves' hyperthyroidism.

The genes are TRBV6-4 and TRBJ2-5, with 10 bases lining up with TRBD1. Germline trimming cut 5 bases from V and 5 bases from J; bases unmatched to any gene: 8. The germline V gene has CDR1 MRHNA and CDR2 SNTAGT. This CDR3 comprises 15 residues. As DNA, the CDR3 is TGTGCCAGCAGTCGGAGACAGGGGGCTCGGGAGACCCAGTACTTC. Protein sequence: CASSRRQGARETQYF.

The chain uses TRBV6-6 and TRBJ2-3, with 13 bases that match TRBD2. With 2 bases clipped from V and 4 bases from J, the junction kept 6 bases outside the gene matches. The CDR3 length is 17 residues. Germline V gene lookup returns CDR1 MNHNY and CDR2 SVGAGI (reference sequence). The CDR3 here is CASSYVTSGRGADTQYF. Written as DNA, the CDR3 is TGTGCCAGCAGTTACGTTACTAGCGGGAGGGGGGCAGATACGCAGTATTTT.

This clonotype was seen more than once but under ten times. The chain links TRBV4-2 to TRBJ2-7; D is uncertain. CDR1 is LGHNA and CDR2 is YNFKEQ in the germline V gene. Between the trimmed V and J ends, which lost 0 bases and 5 bases, there was a span of 5 bases. The CDR3 runs 12 residues. The DNA of the CDR3 is TGTGCCAGCAGCCAAGATCCACACGAGCAGTACTTC. This sequence encodes CASSQDPHEQYF.

This clonotype was counted between two and nine times. The chain links TRBV20-1 to TRBJ1-2; the D is unclear. This CDR3 is built from 12 residues. CDR1 is DFQATT and CDR2 is SNEGSKA in the germline V gene (reference sequence). Trimming left V 5 bases short and J 2 bases short, with 9 bases between. CDR3 residues: CSALTRNYGYTF. CDR3 DNA sequence: TGCAGTGCTCTGACACGCAACTATGGCTACACCTTC.

This clonotype appeared once. CDR3 sequence reads: CASSRQASYGYTF. The CDR3 coding sequence is TGTGCCAGCAGTAGACAGGCCAGCTATGGCTACACCTTC. This chain links TRBV2 with TRBJ1-2, with D possibly being TRBD1 (6 bases). CDR1 and CDR2 (germline): SNHLY, FYNNEI. Between the trimmed V and J ends, which lost 5 bases and 4 bases, there was a span of 11 bases. This CDR3 spans 13 amino acids.

There are many counts of this clonotype. The gene calls are TRBV28 and TRBJ2-2; possibly TRBD1 for D (5 bases). V was pared by 8 bases and J by 4 bases, with 14 bases between. CDR3 length equals 14 residues. The V gene's germline CDR1 is MDHEN and CDR2 SYDVKM. The CDR3 DNA is TGTGCCAGCCGCCAGGGATTCATCACCGGGGAGCTGTTTTTT. Its protein product is CASRQGFITGELFF.